The entry below describes one T cell receptor (beta chain). Germline CDR1 and CDR2: SGDLS and YYNGEE. The CDR3 length is 15 residues. Trimming left V 1 base short and J 3 bases short, with 11 bases between. The data were taken from a study of blood T cell repertoires in COVID-19. Overall study: Donors in the United States, Italy and Spain gave samples during acute or convalescent COVID-19.

Source study methods: Amplifying reference gene primers gave estimates of nucleated cell counts. Data came from immunoSEQ multiplex PCR; TCRdb stores just in-frame clones and leaves some out. V and J calls and clone size come straight from that table; D and trimming were deduced from the DNA. The table records a few hundred thousand clones, around 87% of them present only once. The genes are TRBV9 and TRBJ1-5; D unresolved. The sequenced material came from peripheral blood. This TCR was sampled from a woman in her 70s with active or convalescent COVID-19. The CDR3 loop is CASSVTGGVNQPQHF. The CDR3 nucleotides read TGTGCCAGCAGCGTAACCGGCGGTGTCAATCAGCCCCAGCATTTT.